The 7 T cell receptor beta chains below come from one sample, sequenced in a study of OX40 agonist ivuxolimab in advanced cancers. Using immunoSEQ multiplex PCR, the repertoire was profiled, and TCRdb retains in-frame clones only, with some absent. The sample yields around 49,000 clones, approximately 87% seen once. Sequenced material: CD4+ or CD8+ T cells sorted from blood, taken in a trial of the OX40 agonist ivuxolimab. The receptors stem from an adult with an advanced solid tumor such as melanoma, head and neck, liver or kidney cancer.

The chain has TRBV5-1 and TRBJ2-5; D is unresolved. V was pared by 4 bases and J by 2 bases, with 15 bases between. The length of the CDR3 is 15 residues. The V gene's germline CDR1 is SGHRS and CDR2 YFSETQ. CDR3 sequence (DNA): TGCGCCAGCAGCCCTACTCCCCGGGTTCAAGAGACCCAGTACTTC. This translates into CASSPTPRVQETQYF.

The count of this clone is one. The genes are TRBV4-3 and TRBJ2-1, with 10 bases identical to TRBD2. There are 19 residues in the CDR3. Trimming cost V 0 bases and J 5 bases; bases outside gene matches: 13. The germline V gene has CDR1 LGHNA and CDR2 YSLEER. The CDR3 loop reads CASSQEGGVAGGLHNEQFF. CDR3 nucleotides: TGCGCCAGCAGCCAAGAAGGAGGGGTAGCGGGGGGCCTACACAATGAGCAGTTCTTC.

This clone appeared once. The chain combines TRBV27 with TRBJ2-7, with D uncertain. This CDR3 has 13 amino acids. The germline V and J ends were trimmed by 2 bases and 1 base, with 6 bases remaining between them. Germline V CDR1 and CDR2: MNHEY, SMNVEV (reference sequence). The chain's CDR3 is CASSLARSYEQYF. CDR3 sequence (DNA): TGTGCCAGCAGTTTAGCGAGGTCCTACGAGCAGTACTTC.

The V and J genes are TRBV5-4 and TRBJ1-3, with D possibly TRBD1 on 6 matching bases. Germline CDR1 SGHNT, CDR2 YYREEE (reference sequence). The CDR3 is 16 amino acids. The V gene lost 0 bases and the J gene lost 0 bases, with 10 bases spanning the gap. In DNA, the CDR3 is TGTGCCAGCAGCTTGGGCCCAGGGGTCTCTGGAAACACCATATATTTT. Protein: CASSLGPGVSGNTIYF.

The rearrangement uses TRBV11-2 and TRBJ2-7; 8 nucleotides line up with TRBD1. Germline loops: CDR1 SGHAT, CDR2 FQNNGV. J gave up 7 bases and V 5 bases, and 10 bases lay outside the gene matches. The CDR3 covers 14 residues. CDR3 region: CASSPQGAAGEQYF. CDR3 in DNA: TGTGCCAGCAGCCCCCAGGGGGCAGCAGGGGAGCAGTACTTC.

This sequence joins TRBV5-6 and TRBJ2-7; D assignment may be TRBD1 or TRBD2 (5 bases each). This CDR3 has 14 residues. Trimming shortened V by 2 bases and J by 0 bases, and 9 bases separated the two germline ends. CDR1 is SGHDT, CDR2 YYEEEE, per germline. The CDR3 sequence: CASSFWGSSYEQYF. In nucleotides, the CDR3 is TGTGCCAGCAGCTTTTGGGGGAGCTCCTACGAGCAGTACTTC.

This chain links TRBV5-1 with TRBJ2-5, with TRBD2 as a possible D gene (6 bases). Trimming cost V 2 bases and J 2 bases, with 16 bases left between them. The CDR3 totals 16 residues. Looked up from germline, CDR1 is SGHRS and CDR2 is YFSETQ. For the CDR3, the DNA is TGCGCCAGCAGCTTTGGGGTGTGGGGGAGGCAAGAGACCCAGTACTTC. Translating it yields CASSFGVWGRQETQYF.